The 5 T cell receptor beta chains below were found in one sample sequenced in a study of regulatory T cells in long-lasting Graves disease. Combining iRepertoire HTBI primers with Arm-PCR of CDR3 regions, the authors built TCR beta libraries. MiXCR was run by TCRdb on the multiplex PCR reads, yielding one entry per CDR3 protein. The sample contains 300,000 to 400,000 distinct CDR3 sequences, about a sixth of which appear only once. Documented time point: newly diagnosed GD, antithyroid drugs for less than 3 months. RNA from PBMCs was the source of the TCR library. The sample in question was peripheral blood mononuclear cells (PBMCs), obtained at new diagnosis, from a patient treated with antithyroid drugs. The source of these receptors is a female donor with Graves disease.

Points on this clonotype: A much larger clone differs from this one at a single base, so this may be a read error. This sequence joins TRBV12-3 or TRBV12-4 and TRBJ2-7; 12 nucleotides align to TRBD2. V lost 5 bases, J lost 7 bases, and 15 bases stayed unmatched. This CDR3 is 17 amino acids long. The CDR3 DNA follows: TGTGCCAGCAGTCCAGAGGGACTAGCGGGTCTCTACAATGAGCAGTACTTC. This encodes CASSPEGLAGLYNEQYF.

Ten or more counts support this clonotype. CDR3 amino acids: CASSISINQETQYF. CDR3 bases: TGTGCCAGTAGTATATCTATTAACCAAGAGACCCAGTACTTC. The rearrangement links TRBV19 to TRBJ2-5; no clear D gene. The germline V gene encodes CDR1 LNHDA and CDR2 SQIVND (reference sequence). Trimming removed 2 bases at V and 0 bases at J, with 7 bases between. The CDR3 has 14 residues.

This clonotype was seen ten or more times. The chain employs TRBV4-1 and TRBJ2-3; TRBD2 aligns across 14 bases. Germline V CDR1 and CDR2: MGHRA, YSYEKL. This CDR3 is built from 21 residues. The ends lost 6 bases at V and 4 bases at J; junction bases unmatched: 21. The CDR3 region has the DNA TGCGCCAGCAGTCAGCCATCGTCGACTAGCGGGGGGGCCGTTTCGGCAGATACGCAGTATTTT. It yields the protein CASSQPSSTSGGAVSADTQYF.

This clonotype was counted a few times. V gene TRBV4-3 combines with J gene TRBJ1-3, with D uncertain. Germline V gene data show CDR1 as LGHNA and CDR2 as YSLEER. The CDR3 runs 13 residues. V was pared by 5 bases and J by 0 bases, with 5 bases between. CDR3 nucleotide sequence: TGCGCCAGCAGCGAGTACTCTGGAAACACCATATATTTT. Its translation: CASSEYSGNTIYF.

This clonotype was recorded at least ten times. The chain links TRBV3-1 to TRBJ1-1; 11 nucleotides agree with TRBD1. Germline CDR1 and CDR2: LGHDT and YNNKEL (reference sequence). This CDR3 contains 16 residues. After removal of 9 bases from V and 5 bases from J, the junction contained 14 bases not matched to a gene. CDR3 sequence: CASTRRTGGGYTEAFF. CDR3 coding DNA: TGTGCCAGTACTCGGAGGACAGGGGGCGGATATACTGAAGCTTTCTTT.